These 27 T cell receptor beta chains originate from one sample sequenced in a study of blood T cell repertoires in COVID-19. The table came from immunoSEQ multiplex PCR; TCRdb's copy has only in-frame clones and leaves some out. The repertoire holds roughly 200,000 clones, around 80% seen once, with roughly 6.8% in the top ten. Sequenced: peripheral blood. Receptors were obtained from a man aged 70-80 years with active or convalescent COVID-19.

The chain is built from TRBV3-1 (or the pseudogene TRBV3-2) and TRBJ1-1, with a weak D call TRBD1 (5 bases). Germline CDR1 LGHDT, CDR2 YNNKEL (reference sequence). Deletions cut 7 bases from V and 3 bases from J, with 18 bases between. This CDR3 comprises 15 residues. The CDR3 spells CASNRGGELDTEAFF. The CDR3 region has the DNA TGTGCCAGCAATAGAGGAGGGGAACTGGACACTGAAGCTTTCTTT.

The rearrangement links TRBV4-1 to TRBJ2-3; weak D call: TRBD1 (6 bases). V was clipped by 4 bases and J by 0 bases, with 14 bases between them. Germline V gene lookup returns CDR1 MGHRA and CDR2 YSYEKL. The CDR3 is made up of 16 amino acids. The CDR3 protein is CASSPGVARSTDTQYF. Written as DNA, the CDR3 is TGCGCCAGCAGCCCAGGGGTAGCGAGAAGCACAGATACGCAGTATTTT.

The V call is TRBV5-1, the J call TRBJ2-1, with TRBD2 matching over 11 bases. The CDR3 spans 16 residues. J gave up 5 bases and V 4 bases, and 8 bases lay outside the gene matches. Germline assignment: CDR1 SGHRS and CDR2 YFSETQ. The CDR3 is CASSMGPGLADNEQFF. Written as DNA, the CDR3 is TGCGCCAGCAGCATGGGCCCGGGACTAGCGGACAATGAGCAGTTCTTC.

A single count supports this clone. V usage is TRBV19 and J usage is TRBJ1-5; TRBD1 is a possible D gene (5 bases). Trimming shortened V by 6 bases and J by 6 bases, and 15 bases separated the two germline ends. Germline V gives CDR1 LNHDA, CDR2 SQIVND (reference sequence). This CDR3 comprises 14 residues. The CDR3 spells CASSIIGGSQPQHF. CDR3 bases: TGTGCCAGTAGCATTATCGGGGGGTCTCAGCCCCAGCATTTT.

The chain uses TRBV5-1 and TRBJ2-3; 11 bases are a match to TRBD1. V dropped 0 bases and J dropped 7; count of bases not matched to a gene: 7. CDR3 length: 16 residues. The germline gives CDR1 SGHRS, CDR2 YFSETQ. CDR3 residues: CASSLDGQGALNTQYF. DNA for the CDR3: TGCGCCAGCAGCTTGGACGGACAGGGGGCTTTGAATACGCAGTATTTT. The full variable domain, with the rest looked up from reference TRBV5-1 and TRBJ2-3, is KAGVTQTPRYLIKTRGQQVTLSCSPISGHRSVSWYQQTPGQGLQFLFEYFSETQRNKGNFPGRFSGRQFSNSRSEMNVSTLELGDSALYLCASSLDGQGALNTQYFGPGTRLTVL.

V gene TRBV6-5 combines with J gene TRBJ2-7; 13 nucleotides line up with TRBD2. Germline V gene data show CDR1 as MNHEY and CDR2 as SVGAGI. There are 15 residues in the CDR3. V lost 6 bases to trimming and J lost 1 base; unmatched junction nucleotides: 3. This CDR3 is CASRGTSGNSYEQYF. The DNA for the CDR3 is TGTGCCAGCAGGGGGACTAGCGGGAATTCCTACGAGCAGTACTTC.

The genes are TRBV6-5 and TRBJ1-3; tentative D call: TRBD1 (6 bases). CDR1 and CDR2 (germline): MNHEY, SVGAGI. The CDR3 extends over 15 amino acids. With 3 bases removed from V and 4 bases from J, the gap between germline ends came to 13 bases. In nucleotides, the CDR3 is TGTGCCAGCAGTTATGGCCAGGGGAACGGAAACACCATATATTTT. It encodes CASSYGQGNGNTIYF.

The rearrangement uses TRBV27 and TRBJ2-5; TRBD1 matches 7 bases. This CDR3 is 16 amino acids long. CDR1 MNHEY and CDR2 SMNVEV come from the germline V gene (reference sequence). Losses at the gene ends were 6 bases for V and 5 bases for J; bases not matched to a gene: 15. CDR3 in amino acids: CASRGPRQGIVETQYF. CDR3 DNA sequence: TGTGCCAGCAGAGGACCTCGACAGGGTATAGTGGAGACCCAGTACTTC.

The chain recombines TRBV19 with TRBJ2-2, with D possibly being TRBD2 (6 bases). Germline-derived CDR1 and CDR2 are LNHDA and SQIVND (reference sequence). With 5 bases removed from V and 6 bases from J, the gap between germline ends came to 10 bases. The CDR3 contains 13 residues. The chain's CDR3 is CASSSGLAGELFF. The CDR3 coding sequence is TGTGCCAGTAGTTCGGGACTCGCCGGGGAGCTGTTTTTT.

This clone was seen once. This sequence joins TRBV5-4 and TRBJ1-2; D gene ambiguous. Trimming took off 4 bases at V and 4 bases at J, with 20 bases between the two ends. The CDR3 runs to 16 residues. Germline CDR1 reads SGHNT; CDR2 reads YYREEE (reference sequence). CDR3 region: CASSPQLGGVFYGYTF. The CDR3 DNA is TGTGCCAGCAGCCCACAACTAGGTGGGGTTTTCTATGGCTACACCTTC.

The chain links TRBV18 to TRBJ2-7; 11 bases agree with TRBD2. Unmatched junction bases numbered 7, after V lost 4 bases and J lost 5 bases. The CDR3 has 15 residues. Germline lookup yields CDR1 KGHSH and CDR2 LQKENI. CDR3 coding DNA: TGTGCCAGCTCACGCCAGGCTAGCGGGAGGAACGAGCAGTACTTC. Its translation is CASSRQASGRNEQYF.

In DNA form, the CDR3 reads TGTGCCAGCAGTCGAGGGACTAGCGGGGGGCAGTCCTACGAGCAGTACTTC. This codes for CASSRGTSGGQSYEQYF. This sequence joins TRBV9 and TRBJ2-7, with 15 bases fitting TRBD2. CDR3 length equals 17 residues. After removal of 5 bases from V and 1 base from J, the junction contained 7 bases not matched to a gene. CDR1 is SGDLS and CDR2 is YYNGEE in the germline V gene.

Here the CDR3 reads CAIESGGRLADTQYF. CDR3 nucleotides: TGTGCCATCGAGTCAGGCGGGAGGTTGGCAGATACGCAGTATTTT. J is TRBJ2-3 and V is TRBV10-3; 8 bases map to TRBD2. CDR1 is ENHRY and CDR2 is SYGVKD in the germline V gene. J lost 4 bases, V lost 8 bases, and 11 bases had no gene match. The CDR3 covers 15 residues.

J is TRBJ2-3 and V is TRBV10-3; 9 nucleotides agree with TRBD2. V dropped 10 bases and J dropped 3; count of bases not matched to a gene: 11. This CDR3 contains 15 residues. Per the germline V gene, CDR1 is ENHRY and CDR2 is SYGVKD. The CDR3 here is CATQKLAGVTDTQYF. CDR3 in DNA: TGTGCCACCCAAAAATTAGCGGGAGTAACAGATACGCAGTATTTT.

The rearrangement links TRBV7-2 to TRBJ2-5; D uncertain. CDR3 size: 13 residues. Germline loops: CDR1 SGHTA, CDR2 FQGNSA. The ends were cut back, 0 bases at V and 4 bases at J, with 6 bases in the middle. The CDR3 region is CASSLASIETQYF. CDR3 in DNA: TGTGCCAGCAGCTTAGCGTCCATAGAGACCCAGTACTTC.

This chain uses TRBV18 with TRBJ1-2; 7 nucleotides align to TRBD1. Germline CDR1 is KGHSH and CDR2 is LQKENI. This CDR3 region has 16 residues. J was trimmed by 2 bases and V by 2 bases; bases with no gene match: 8. The CDR3 region has the DNA TGTGCCAGCTCACCAAGGGCAGGGGGTGGAAACTATGGCTACACCTTC. This codes for CASSPRAGGGNYGYTF.

The rearrangement links TRBV18 to TRBJ1-1; D not resolved. CDR1 and CDR2 from the germline V gene are KGHSH and LQKENI. The CDR3 is 13 amino acids. V lost 3 bases and J lost 1, with 6 bases in between. The CDR3 is CASSPLGNTEAFF. The CDR3 DNA is TGTGCCAGCTCACCTCTAGGGAACACTGAAGCTTTCTTT.

This chain connects TRBV2 to TRBJ2-3; 11 positions agree with TRBD2. The CDR3 spans 15 residues. Germline trimming cut 6 bases from V and 2 bases from J; bases unmatched to any gene: 4. Per germline, CDR1 SNHLY and CDR2 FYNNEI. CDR3 sequence reads: CASSGTSGFTDTQYF. The DNA for the CDR3 is TGTGCCAGCAGCGGGACTAGCGGATTCACAGATACGCAGTATTTT.

This clone was observed a few times. The chain combines TRBV19 with TRBJ2-1; TRBD2 matches 12 bases. The CDR3 is 14 amino acids. Germline CDR1 is LNHDA and CDR2 is SQIVND (reference sequence). Unmatched junction bases numbered 6, after V lost 8 bases and J lost 7 bases. The CDR3 nucleotides are TGTGCCAGTTCTAGCGGGAGGGGTTCGAATGAGCAGTTCTTC. Translated: CASSSGRGSNEQFF. Filled out from reference TRBV19 and TRBJ2-1, the complete variable domain reads DGGITQSPKYLFRKEGQNVTLSCEQNLNHDAMYWYRQDPGQGLRLIYYSQIVNDFQKGDIAEGYSVSREKKESFPLTVTSAQKNPTAFYLCASSSGRGSNEQFFGPGTRLTVL.

This clone has only a few counts. The chain has TRBV5-4 and TRBJ1-6, with TRBD1 as a possible D gene (5 bases). Between the trimmed V and J ends, which lost 0 bases and 16 bases, there was a span of 14 bases. CDR3 length: 13 residues. Germline CDR1 is SGHNT and CDR2 is YYREEE (reference sequence). The CDR3 region is CASSLGGGTLLHF. In DNA form, the CDR3 reads TGTGCCAGCAGCTTGGGAGGAGGGACCTTACTCCACTTT.

The chain recombines TRBV7-8 with TRBJ1-1, with 7 bases fitting TRBD1. Germline CDR1 is SGHVS and CDR2 is FQNEAQ. This CDR3 has 18 residues. The trim removed 7 bases at V and 1 base at J, leaving 18 bases unmatched. The CDR3 DNA is TGTGCCAGCACTGAAACGGGCAGGGGGATTGGAAGGAACACTGAAGCTTTCTTT. Its protein is CASTETGRGIGRNTEAFF.

This clone showed up just once. The genes are TRBV5-4 and TRBJ2-5; 8 bases map to TRBD2. CDR3 size: 16 residues. The ends lost 1 base at V and 2 bases at J; junction bases unmatched: 7. The germline V gene has CDR1 SGHNT and CDR2 YYREEE (reference sequence). CDR3 in DNA: TGTGCCAGCAGCTTGATGAGCGGGGGCTTTCAAGAGACCCAGTACTTC. Translation gives CASSLMSGGFQETQYF.

This clone was recorded a few times. This chain joins TRBV19 and TRBJ1-4; TRBD1 matches at 9 bases. J was trimmed by 5 bases and V by 5 bases; bases with no gene match: 3. In germline, CDR1 is LNHDA, CDR2 SQIVND (reference sequence). The CDR3 consists of 14 residues. CDR3 region: CASSEQGANEKLFF. In DNA form, the CDR3 reads TGTGCCAGTAGTGAACAGGGGGCGAATGAAAAACTGTTTTTT.

V usage is TRBV7-2 and J usage is TRBJ1-6; D is possibly TRBD1 (6 bases). Germline lookup yields CDR1 SGHTA and CDR2 FQGNSA. There are 15 residues in the CDR3. The V gene lost 3 bases and the J gene lost 7 bases, with 13 bases spanning the gap. The CDR3 protein is CASSFWDKDNSPLHF. CDR3 in DNA: TGTGCCAGCAGCTTCTGGGACAAGGACAATTCACCCCTCCACTTT.

This clone was seen a few times. This chain joins TRBV6-1 and TRBJ1-2; D unresolved. Trimming pared 3 bases from V and 10 bases from J, leaving 18 bases between. Germline values: CDR1 MNHNS, CDR2 SASEGT. The CDR3 is 14 residues long. DNA for the CDR3: TGTGCCAGCAGTGAGTTTGAGGAGGGTATAGTCTACACCTTC. Its translation: CASSEFEEGIVYTF.

This clone occurred a few times. The chain carries TRBV21-1 and TRBJ1-4; TRBD1, as called in the table, went unchecked against the DNA. TRBV21-1 has pseudogene status. The CDR3 totals 15 residues. The CDR3 sequence: CASSGSGRGGEKLFF. CDR3 in DNA: TGTGCCAGCAGCGGGTCCGGCAGGGGTGGAGAAAAACTGTTTTTT.

The chain uses TRBV6-1 and TRBJ2-3; the D is unclear. V was trimmed by 3 bases and J by 1 base, leaving 17 bases between them. CDR3 length: 17 residues. Germline CDR1 MNHNS, CDR2 SASEGT. The CDR3 sequence: CASSELLPGGGTDTQYF. CDR3 bases: TGTGCCAGCAGTGAGTTGTTGCCTGGCGGAGGCACAGATACGCAGTATTTT.